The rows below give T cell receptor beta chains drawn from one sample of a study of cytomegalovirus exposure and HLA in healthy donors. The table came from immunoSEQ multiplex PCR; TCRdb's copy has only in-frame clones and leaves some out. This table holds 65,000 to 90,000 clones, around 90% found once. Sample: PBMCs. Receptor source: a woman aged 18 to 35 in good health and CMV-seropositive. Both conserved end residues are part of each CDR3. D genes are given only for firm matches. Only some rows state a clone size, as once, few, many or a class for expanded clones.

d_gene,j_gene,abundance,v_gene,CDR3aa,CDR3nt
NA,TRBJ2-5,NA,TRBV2,CASSTLGGMGSDQETQYF,TGTGCCAGCAGTACCCTGGGGGGAATGGGGAGCGATCAAGAGACCCAGTACTTC
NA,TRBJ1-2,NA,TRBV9,CASSGGAGLVYGYTF,TGTGCCAGCAGCGGTGGGGCAGGGTTGGTCTATGGCTACACCTTC
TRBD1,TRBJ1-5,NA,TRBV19,CASSTNGQGRSQPQHF,TGTGCCAGTAGTACAAACGGACAGGGTCGGTCTCAGCCCCAGCATTTT
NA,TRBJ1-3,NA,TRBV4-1,CASSQGQSSGNTIYF,TGCGCCAGCAGCCAAGGGCAGTCCTCTGGAAACACCATATATTTT
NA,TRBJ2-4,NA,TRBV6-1,CASSDIFGLAGPPKNIQYF,TGTGCCAGCAGTGACATCTTCGGGCTAGCAGGACCCCCCAAAAACATTCAGTACTTC
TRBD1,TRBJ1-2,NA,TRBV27,CASSISQGAGYGYTF,TGTGCCAGCAGTATATCCCAGGGGGCAGGGTATGGCTACACCTTC
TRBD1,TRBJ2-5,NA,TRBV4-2,CASSQDRGRETQYF,TGTGCCAGCAGCCAGGACAGGGGGCGAGAGACCCAGTACTTC
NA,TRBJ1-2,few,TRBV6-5,CASSPHNYGYTF,TGTGCCAGCAGCCCCCATAACTATGGCTACACCTTC
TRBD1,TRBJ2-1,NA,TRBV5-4,CASKSETGAYNEQFF,TGTGCCAGCAAATCTGAAACAGGGGCCTACAATGAGCAGTTCTTC
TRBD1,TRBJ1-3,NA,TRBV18,CASSPGDSRDTIYF,TGTGCCAGCTCACCAGGGGACAGCCGTGACACCATATATTTT
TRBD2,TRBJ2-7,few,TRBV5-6,CASSLGLAGGLYF,TGTGCCAGCAGCTTGGGGCTAGCGGGAGGTCTGTACTTC
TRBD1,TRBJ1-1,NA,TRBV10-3,CATRRDSGTEAFF,TGTGCCACTCGAAGGGACAGTGGGACTGAAGCTTTCTTT
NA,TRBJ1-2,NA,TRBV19,CASSIQTGYGGYTF,TGTGCCAGTAGTATTCAAACAGGGTATGGTGGCTACACCTTC
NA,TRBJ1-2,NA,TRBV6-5,CASSYGAYGYTF,TGTGCCAGCAGTTACGGAGCCTATGGCTACACCTTC
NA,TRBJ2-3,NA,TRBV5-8,CASRDRTTDTQYF,TGTGCCAGCAGGGACAGAACGACAGATACGCAGTATTTT
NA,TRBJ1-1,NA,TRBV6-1,CASQNWGGTEAFF,TGTGCCAGCCAAAATTGGGGGGGCACTGAAGCTTTCTTT
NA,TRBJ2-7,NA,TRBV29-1,CSVQGNRDEQYF,TGCAGCGTTCAGGGAAATCGGGACGAGCAGTACTTC
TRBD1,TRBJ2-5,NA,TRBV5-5,CASSLVGTGGETQYF,TGTGCCAGCAGCTTGGTTGGGACAGGGGGCGAGACCCAGTACTTC
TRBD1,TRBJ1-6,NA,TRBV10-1,CASSGWKQGFDSPLHF,TGCGCCAGCAGTGGGTGGAAACAGGGGTTTGATTCACCCCTCCACTTT
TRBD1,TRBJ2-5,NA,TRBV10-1,CASTRTGGEETQYF,TGCGCCAGCACCCGAACAGGGGGCGAAGAGACCCAGTACTTC
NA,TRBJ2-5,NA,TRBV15,CATSSGGLRQETQYF,TGTGCCACCAGCAGTGGGGGACTCCGGCAGGAGACCCAGTACTTC
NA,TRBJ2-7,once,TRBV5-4,CASSLRGQLNEQYF,TGTGCCAGCAGCCTAAGAGGTCAGCTGAACGAGCAGTACTTC
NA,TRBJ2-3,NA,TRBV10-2,CASSDPGTDTQYF,TGCGCCAGCAGTGACCCAGGCACAGATACGCAGTATTTT
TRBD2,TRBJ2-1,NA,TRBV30,CAWGLAGGPDEQFF,TGTGCCTGGGGACTAGCGGGAGGGCCCGATGAGCAGTTCTTC
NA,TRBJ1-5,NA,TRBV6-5,CASSYSSNSNQPQHF,TGTGCCAGCAGTTACTCTTCCAATAGCAATCAGCCCCAGCATTTT
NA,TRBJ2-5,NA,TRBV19,CASSTPSGQETQYF,TGTGCCAGTAGTACCCCCTCAGGTCAAGAGACCCAGTACTTC
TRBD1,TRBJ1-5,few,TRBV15,CATSRTGDQPQHF,TGTGCCACCAGCAGGACAGGGGATCAGCCCCAGCATTTT
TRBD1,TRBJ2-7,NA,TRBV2,CASSAPGQGSLYEQYF,TGTGCCAGCAGCGCACCGGGACAGGGTTCCTTATACGAGCAGTACTTC
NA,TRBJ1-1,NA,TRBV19,CATTPSRENTEAFF,TGTGCCACTACCCCGTCCAGGGAAAACACTGAAGCTTTCTTT
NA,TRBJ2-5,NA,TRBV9,CASSPRPTRQETQYF,TGTGCCAGCAGCCCCCGGCCGACACGACAAGAGACCCAGTACTTC
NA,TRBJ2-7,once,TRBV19,CASSIVPGEQYF,TGTGCCAGTAGTATAGTTCCCGGCGAGCAGTACTTC
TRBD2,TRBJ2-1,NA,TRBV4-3,CASSQVGTSIVEQFF,TGCGCCAGCAGCCAAGTCGGGACTAGCATCGTTGAGCAGTTCTTC
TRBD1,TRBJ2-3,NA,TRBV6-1,CASSVRDSQDTQYF,TGTGCCAGCAGTGTCCGGGACAGCCAAGATACGCAGTATTTT
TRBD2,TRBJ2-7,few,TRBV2,CASSVGGGASYEQYF,TGTGCCAGCAGTGTTGGCGGGGGGGCTTCCTACGAGCAGTACTTC
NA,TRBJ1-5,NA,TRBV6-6,CASSYSRGNSNQPQHF,TGTGCCAGCAGTTATTCTCGGGGAAATAGCAATCAGCCCCAGCATTTT
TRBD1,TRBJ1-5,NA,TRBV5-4,CASSGGTGGLQPQHF,TGTGCCAGCAGCGGAGGGACAGGGGGACTGCAGCCCCAGCATTTT
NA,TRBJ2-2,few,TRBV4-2,CASSQDQGGELFF,TGTGCCAGCAGCCAAGATCAGGGCGGGGAGCTGTTTTTT
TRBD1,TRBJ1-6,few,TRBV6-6,CASRAGGQARNSPLHF,TGTGCCAGCAGGGCTGGAGGACAGGCGAGGAATTCACCCCTCCACTTT
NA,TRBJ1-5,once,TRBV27,CASSPFVYSNQPQHF,TGTGCCAGCAGTCCGTTCGTATATAGCAATCAGCCCCAGCATTTT
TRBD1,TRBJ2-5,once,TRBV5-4,CASSGATGGAETQYF,TGTGCCAGCAGCGGGGCGACAGGGGGCGCGGAGACCCAGTACTTC
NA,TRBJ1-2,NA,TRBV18,CASSLSGGAHLGYTF,TGTGCCAGCTCCCTATCTGGGGGGGCGCATTTAGGCTACACCTTC
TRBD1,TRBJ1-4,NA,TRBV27,CASSFTGAGGEKLFF,TGTGCCAGCAGTTTTACAGGGGCGGGGGGTGAAAAACTGTTTTTT
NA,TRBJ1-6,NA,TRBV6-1,CASSLSEASASPLHF,TGTGCCAGCAGCCTCTCTGAGGCTAGTGCTTCACCCCTCCACTTT
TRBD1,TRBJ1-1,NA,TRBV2,CASRQTGGGTEAFF,TGTGCCAGCAGACAGACAGGGGGGGGGACTGAAGCTTTCTTT
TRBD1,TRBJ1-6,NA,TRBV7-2,CASSIAGTGFRSYNSPLHF,TGTGCCAGCAGCATCGCCGGGACAGGGTTTAGGTCCTATAATTCACCCCTCCACTTT
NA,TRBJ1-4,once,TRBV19,CASSMLPATNEKLFF,TGTGCCAGTAGTATGTTGCCGGCAACTAATGAAAAACTGTTTTTT